A single sample is the source of the 2 T cell receptor beta chains below, sequenced in a study of regulatory T cells in long-lasting Graves disease. Arm-PCR of CDR3 regions and iRepertoire HTBI primers were used to build TCR beta libraries. TCRdb reanalysed the multiplex PCR reads using MiXCR and keeps one entry per CDR3 protein. The sample lists around 480,000 distinct CDR3 sequences, 15% to 20% occurring once. The time point is: newly diagnosed GD, antithyroid drugs for less than 3 months. PBMC-extracted RNA yielded the TCR library. This sample also appeared in a second study, on T cells in Graves' hyperthyroidism and ophthalmopathy.

The material was peripheral blood mononuclear cells (PBMCs), obtained at new diagnosis, from a patient treated with antithyroid drugs. These TCRs come from a woman aged 35 to 59 with Graves disease.

The chain has TRBV6-5 and TRBJ2-7, with TRBD2 identical over 10 bases. The germline gives CDR1 MNHEY, CDR2 SVGAGI. There are 19 residues in the CDR3. Unmatched junction bases numbered 12, after V lost 0 bases and J lost 1 base. The CDR3 reads CASSYSRSVPGLASYEQYF. In DNA form, the CDR3 reads TGTGCCAGCAGTTACTCGAGATCAGTACCGGGACTAGCGTCCTACGAGCAGTACTTC.

This clonotype was seen repeatedly, ten times or more. The V and J genes are TRBV2 and TRBJ1-5, with unresolved D. Germline V CDR1 and CDR2: SNHLY, FYNNEI. The V end was cut by 7 bases, the J end by 6 bases, with 10 bases between. This CDR3 is 12 amino acids long. This CDR3 is CASTGLGQPQHF. In DNA, the CDR3 is TGTGCCAGCACCGGGCTCGGTCAGCCCCAGCATTTT.